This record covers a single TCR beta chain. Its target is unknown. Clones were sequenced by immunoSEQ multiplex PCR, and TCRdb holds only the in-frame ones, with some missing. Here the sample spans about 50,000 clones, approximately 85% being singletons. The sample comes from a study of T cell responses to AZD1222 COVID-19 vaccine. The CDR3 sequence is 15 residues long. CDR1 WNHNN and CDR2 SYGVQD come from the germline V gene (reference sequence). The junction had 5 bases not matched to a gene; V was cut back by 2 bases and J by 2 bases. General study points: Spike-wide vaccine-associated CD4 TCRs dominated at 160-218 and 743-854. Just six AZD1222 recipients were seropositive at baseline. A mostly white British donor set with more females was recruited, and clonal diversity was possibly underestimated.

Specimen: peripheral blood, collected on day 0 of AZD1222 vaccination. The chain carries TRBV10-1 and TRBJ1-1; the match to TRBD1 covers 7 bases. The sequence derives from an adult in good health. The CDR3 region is CASSEAGQSNTEAFF. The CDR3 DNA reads TGCGCCAGCAGTGAGGCGGGACAGTCCAACACTGAAGCTTTCTTT.